Below, one T cell receptor (beta chain) is given with its context. Its matching antigen is unknown. Patients having uncontrolled infection, another autoimmune disease, pregnancy or lactation were not included. Germline V lookup: CDR1 SGHVS, CDR2 FQNEAQ. This CDR3 contains 14 residues. With 5 bases clipped from V and 5 bases from J, the junction kept 7 bases outside the gene matches. Researchers took RNA transcripts and amplified the TCR beta CDR3 regions from them. The TCR CDR3 was amplified in a first-round RT-PCR using the HTBI primer set. Using its own MiXCR run on the multiplex PCR reads, TCRdb lists one record per CDR3 protein. The sample records approximately 640,000 distinct CDR3 sequences, about 45% being singletons. The sample comes from a study of T cells in Graves' hyperthyroidism and ophthalmopathy. Study outcomes and limitations: Median prediction lead before ophthalmopathy onset was about 6.3 months with the model. Using 13 V-J features, a model discriminated ophthalmopathy from stable hyperthyroidism.

The sequence derives from an adult man with Graves' disease, either hyperthyroidism or ophthalmopathy (not recorded which). The rearrangement uses TRBV7-8 and TRBJ2-5; the match to TRBD2 covers 8 bases. Input material: peripheral blood or thyroid tissue (not recorded which). This CDR3 is CASSPRSGGETQYF. DNA of the CDR3: TGTGCCAGCAGCCCTCGATCGGGAGGGGAGACCCAGTACTTC.